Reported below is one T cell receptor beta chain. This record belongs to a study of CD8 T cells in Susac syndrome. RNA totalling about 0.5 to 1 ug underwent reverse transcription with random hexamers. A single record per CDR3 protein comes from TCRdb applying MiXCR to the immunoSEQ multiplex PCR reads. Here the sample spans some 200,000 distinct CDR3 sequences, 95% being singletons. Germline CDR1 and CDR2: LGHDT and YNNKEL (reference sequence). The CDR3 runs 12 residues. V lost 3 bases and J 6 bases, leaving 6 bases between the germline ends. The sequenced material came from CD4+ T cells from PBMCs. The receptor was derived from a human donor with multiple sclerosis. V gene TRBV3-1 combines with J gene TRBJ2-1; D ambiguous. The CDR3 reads CASSQLGNEQFF. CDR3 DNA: TGTGCCAGCAGCCAGCTCGGCAATGAGCAGTTCTTC.